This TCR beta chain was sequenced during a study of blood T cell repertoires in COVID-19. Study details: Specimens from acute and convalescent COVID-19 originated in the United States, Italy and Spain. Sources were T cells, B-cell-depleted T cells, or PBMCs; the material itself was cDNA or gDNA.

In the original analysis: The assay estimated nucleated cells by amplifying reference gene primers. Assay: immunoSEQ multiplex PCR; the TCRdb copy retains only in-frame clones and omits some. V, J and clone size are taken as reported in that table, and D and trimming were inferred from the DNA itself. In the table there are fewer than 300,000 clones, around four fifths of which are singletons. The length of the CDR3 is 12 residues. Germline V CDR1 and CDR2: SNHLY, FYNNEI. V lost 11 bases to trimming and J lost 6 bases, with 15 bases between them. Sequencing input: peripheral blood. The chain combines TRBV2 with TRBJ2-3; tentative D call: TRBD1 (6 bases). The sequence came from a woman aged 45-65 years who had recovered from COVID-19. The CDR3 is CASHRARDTQYF. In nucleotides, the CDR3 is TGTGCCTCCCACAGGGCCCGCGATACGCAGTATTTT. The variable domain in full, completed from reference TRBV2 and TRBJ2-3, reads EPEVTQTPSHQVTQMGQEVILRCVPISNHLYFYWYRQILGQKVEFLVSFYNNEISEKSEIFDDQFSVERPDGSNFTLKIRSTKLEDSAMYFCASHRARDTQYFGPGTRLTVL.